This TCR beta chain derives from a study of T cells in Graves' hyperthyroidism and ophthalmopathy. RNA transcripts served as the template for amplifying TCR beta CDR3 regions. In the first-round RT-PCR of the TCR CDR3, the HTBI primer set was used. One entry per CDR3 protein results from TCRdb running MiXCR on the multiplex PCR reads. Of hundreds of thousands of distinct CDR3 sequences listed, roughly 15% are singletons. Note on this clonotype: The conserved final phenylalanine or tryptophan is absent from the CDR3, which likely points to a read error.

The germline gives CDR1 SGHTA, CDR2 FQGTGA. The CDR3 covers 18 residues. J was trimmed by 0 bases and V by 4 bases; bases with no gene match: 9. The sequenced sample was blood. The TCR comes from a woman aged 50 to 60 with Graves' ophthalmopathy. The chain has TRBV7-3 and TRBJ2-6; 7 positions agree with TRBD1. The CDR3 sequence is CASSSPGTASSGANVLTS. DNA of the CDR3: TGTGCCAGCAGCTCCCCCGGGACAGCGAGCTCTGGGGCCAACGTCCTGACTTCC.